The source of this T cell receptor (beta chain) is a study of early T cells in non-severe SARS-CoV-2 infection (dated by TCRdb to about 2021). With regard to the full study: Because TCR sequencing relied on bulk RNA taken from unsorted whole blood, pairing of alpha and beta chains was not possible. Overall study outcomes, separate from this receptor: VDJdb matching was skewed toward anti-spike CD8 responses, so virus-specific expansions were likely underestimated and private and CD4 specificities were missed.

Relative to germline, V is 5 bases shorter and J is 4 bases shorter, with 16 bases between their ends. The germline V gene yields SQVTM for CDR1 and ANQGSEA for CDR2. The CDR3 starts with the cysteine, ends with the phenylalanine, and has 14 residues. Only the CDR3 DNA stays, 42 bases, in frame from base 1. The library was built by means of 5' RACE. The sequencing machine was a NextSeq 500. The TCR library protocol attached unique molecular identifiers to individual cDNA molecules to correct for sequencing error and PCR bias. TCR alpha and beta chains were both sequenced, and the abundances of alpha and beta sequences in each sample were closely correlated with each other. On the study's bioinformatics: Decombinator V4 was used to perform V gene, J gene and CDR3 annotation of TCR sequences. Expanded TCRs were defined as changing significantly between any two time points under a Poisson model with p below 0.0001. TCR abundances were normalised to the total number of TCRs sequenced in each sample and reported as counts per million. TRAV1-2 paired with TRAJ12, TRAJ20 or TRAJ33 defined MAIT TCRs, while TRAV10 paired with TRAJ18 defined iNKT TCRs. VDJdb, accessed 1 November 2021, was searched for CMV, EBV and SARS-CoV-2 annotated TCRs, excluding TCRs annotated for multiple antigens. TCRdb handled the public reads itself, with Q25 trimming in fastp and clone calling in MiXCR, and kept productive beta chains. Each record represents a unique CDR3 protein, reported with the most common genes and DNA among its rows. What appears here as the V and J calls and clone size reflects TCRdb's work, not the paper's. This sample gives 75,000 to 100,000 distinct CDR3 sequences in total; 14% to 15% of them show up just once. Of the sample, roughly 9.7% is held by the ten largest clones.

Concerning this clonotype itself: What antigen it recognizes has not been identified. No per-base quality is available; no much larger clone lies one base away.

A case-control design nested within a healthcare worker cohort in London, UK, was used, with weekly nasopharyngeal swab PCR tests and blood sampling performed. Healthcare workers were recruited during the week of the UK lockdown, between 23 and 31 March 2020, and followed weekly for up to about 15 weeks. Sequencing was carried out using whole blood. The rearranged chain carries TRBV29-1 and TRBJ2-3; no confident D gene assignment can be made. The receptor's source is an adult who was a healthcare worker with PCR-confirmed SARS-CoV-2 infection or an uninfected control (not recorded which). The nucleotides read TGCAGCGTTTGCCTGAACCGACTGCCAGATACGCAGTATTTT. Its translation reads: CSVCLNRLPDTQYF.